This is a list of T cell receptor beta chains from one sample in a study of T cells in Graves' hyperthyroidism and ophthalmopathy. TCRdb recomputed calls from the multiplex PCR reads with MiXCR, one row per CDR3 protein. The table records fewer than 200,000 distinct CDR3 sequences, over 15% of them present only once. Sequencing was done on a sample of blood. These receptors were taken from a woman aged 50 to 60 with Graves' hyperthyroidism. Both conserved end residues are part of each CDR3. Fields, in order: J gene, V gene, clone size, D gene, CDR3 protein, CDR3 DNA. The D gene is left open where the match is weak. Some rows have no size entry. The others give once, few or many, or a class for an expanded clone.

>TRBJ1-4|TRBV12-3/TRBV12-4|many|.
CASRDGPAGEKLFF
TGTGCCAGCAGAGACGGCCCGGCGGGCGAAAAACTGTTTTTT
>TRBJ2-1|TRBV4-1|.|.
CASSQYPGTESYNEQFF
TGCGCCAGCAGCCAATACCCCGGGACGGAGAGTTACAATGAGCAGTTCTTC
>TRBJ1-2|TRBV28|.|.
CASSPKTNYGYTF
TGTGCCAGCAGTCCCAAGACTAACTATGGCTACACCTTC
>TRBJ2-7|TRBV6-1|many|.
CASSSRGDGSYEQYF
TGTGCCAGCAGTTCAAGGGGGGACGGCTCCTACGAGCAGTACTTC
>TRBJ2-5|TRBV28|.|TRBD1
CASSLQGAGPRETQYF
TGTGCCAGCAGCCTACAGGGGGCAGGGCCGCGGGAGACCCAGTACTTC
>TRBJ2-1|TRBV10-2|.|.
CASRDRLGPSYNEQFF
TGCGCCAGCAGAGACAGACTAGGACCCTCCTACAATGAGCAGTTCTTC
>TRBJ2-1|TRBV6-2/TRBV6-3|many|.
CASTRRSSYNEQFF
TGTGCCAGCACCCGACGGAGCTCCTACAATGAGCAGTTCTTC
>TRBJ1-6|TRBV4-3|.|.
CASSQDKRTPLHF
TGCGCCAGCAGCCAAGATAAGAGAACACCCCTCCACTTT
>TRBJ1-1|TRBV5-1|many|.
CASSFRTGGVNTEAFF
TGCGCCAGCAGCTTCCGAACTGGAGGGGTGAACACTGAAGCTTTCTTT
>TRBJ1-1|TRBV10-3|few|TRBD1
CAISEGDREVTEAFF
TGTGCCATCAGTGAGGGGGACAGGGAGGTCACTGAAGCTTTCTTT
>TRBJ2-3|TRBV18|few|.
CASSPVLTDTQYF
TGTGCCAGCTCACCAGTGCTAACAGATACGCAGTATTTT
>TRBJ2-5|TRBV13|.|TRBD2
CASTARGDQETQYF
TGTGCCAGCACCGCGCGGGGGGACCAAGAGACCCAGTACTTC
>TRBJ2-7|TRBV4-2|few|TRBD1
CASSRETRTGGTYEQYF
TGTGCCAGCAGCCGGGAGACTCGGACAGGTGGGACCTACGAGCAGTACTTC
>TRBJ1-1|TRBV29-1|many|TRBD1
CSVHGQGNTEAFF
TGCAGCGTCCACGGACAGGGGAACACTGAAGCTTTCTTT
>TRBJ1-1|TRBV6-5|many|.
CASSYWGAGPTEAFF
TGTGCCAGCAGTTACTGGGGGGCAGGGCCAACTGAAGCTTTCTTT
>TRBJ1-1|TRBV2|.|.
CASSVGHVNAEAFF
TGTGCCAGCAGTGTTGGACATGTGAACGCTGAAGCTTTCTTT
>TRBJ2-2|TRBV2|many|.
CASSALWGGTGELFF
TGTGCCAGCAGCGCCCTCTGGGGAGGCACCGGGGAGCTGTTTTTT
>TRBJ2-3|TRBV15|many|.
CATSSASGRRTDTQYF
TGTGCCACCAGCAGTGCATCCGGACGGCGCACAGATACGCAGTATTTT
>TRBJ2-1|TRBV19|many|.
CASSARTQYYNEQFF
TGTGCCAGTAGTGCCCGGACTCAATACTACAATGAGCAGTTCTTC
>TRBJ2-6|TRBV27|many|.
CASSLSWGFQSGANVLTF
TGTGCCAGCAGTTTATCGTGGGGATTTCAATCTGGGGCCAACGTCCTGACTTTC
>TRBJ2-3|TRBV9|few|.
CASSPGGQYRLTDTQYF
TGTGCCAGCAGCCCCGGCGGACAGTACCGCCTCACAGATACGCAGTATTTT
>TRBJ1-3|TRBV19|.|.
CASSITGSGNTIYF
TGTGCCAGTAGTATAACAGGGTCTGGAAACACCATATATTTT
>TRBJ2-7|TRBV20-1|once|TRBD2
CSASYGGAYEQYF
TGCAGTGCTAGTTATGGGGGGGCCTACGAGCAGTACTTC
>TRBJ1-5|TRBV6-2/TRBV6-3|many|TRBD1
CASRHTGTGEQPQHF
TGTGCCAGCAGACATACCGGGACAGGGGAACAGCCCCAGCATTTT
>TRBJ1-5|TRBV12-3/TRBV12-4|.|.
CASSFGGGAGNQPQHF
TGTGCCAGCAGTTTCGGGGGGGGCGCGGGCAATCAGCCCCAGCATTTT
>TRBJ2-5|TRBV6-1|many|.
CASKNPWIQETQYF
TGTGCCAGCAAAAATCCGTGGATACAAGAGACCCAGTACTTC